The rows below give T cell receptor beta chains drawn from one sample of a study of T cells in lung cancer brain metastases. Data came from immunoSEQ multiplex PCR; TCRdb stores just in-frame clones and leaves some out. The sample yields 850 to 1,000 clones, 88% seen once. Sample: tumor tissue from the primary lung tumor. These receptors all come from a woman aged 45-65 years with non-small cell lung cancer. Both conserved end residues are part of each CDR3. A D gene is named only where the DNA matches it firmly. The size of a clone is reported for some rows only, either as once, few or many, or as a class for expanded clones.

v_gene	j_gene	abundance	d_gene	CDR3aa	CDR3nt
TRBV11-1	TRBJ1-1	once	.	CASSLVRSWTDTEAFF	TGTGCCAGCAGCTTAGTCCGGTCCTGGACGGACACTGAAGCTTTCTTT
TRBV9	TRBJ1-1	.	.	CASSAEGYTEAFF	TGTGCCAGCAGCGCAGAAGGGTACACTGAAGCTTTCTTT
TRBV6-6	TRBJ1-1	.	.	CASKQRDVNTEAFF	TGTGCCAGCAAGCAAAGGGACGTGAACACTGAAGCTTTCTTT
TRBV10-3	TRBJ1-1	.	TRBD1	CAISESGNRGSTEAFF	TGTGCCATCAGTGAGTCGGGGAACAGGGGATCCACTGAAGCTTTCTTT
TRBV5-4	TRBJ2-1	.	.	CASKSEEQNEQFF	TGTGCCAGCAAATCCGAGGAGCAGAATGAGCAGTTCTTC
TRBV6-5	TRBJ1-2	.	.	CASSPSRVYGYTF	TGTGCCAGCAGTCCCTCGAGGGTCTATGGCTACACCTTC
TRBV9	TRBJ2-7	.	TRBD2	CASSVGLATLEQYF	TGTGCCAGCAGCGTAGGACTAGCGACTTTAGAGCAGTACTTC
TRBV11-3	TRBJ2-1	.	.	CASSHGTGGSNEQFF	TGTGCCAGCAGCCACGGGACTGGCGGTAGTAATGAGCAGTTCTTC
TRBV11-2	TRBJ2-1	.	.	CASRVAWYNEQFF	TGTGCCAGCAGGGTAGCGTGGTACAATGAGCAGTTCTTC
TRBV5-5	TRBJ1-2	.	.	CASSPVFSVSYGYTF	TGTGCCAGCAGCCCTGTATTTTCGGTTAGCTATGGCTACACCTTC
TRBV6-5	TRBJ1-1	.	.	CATQAHLTGNTEAFF	TGTGCCACCCAAGCCCACCTGACAGGGAACACTGAAGCTTTCTTT
TRBV2	TRBJ2-2	.	.	CASSQRGNAGELFF	TGTGCCAGCAGCCAACGAGGGAATGCCGGGGAGCTGTTTTTT
TRBV14	TRBJ2-1	.	TRBD1	CASSQTLGQGRGEQFF	TGTGCCAGCAGCCAGACGTTGGGACAGGGACGGGGGGAGCAGTTCTTC
TRBV12-5	TRBJ2-1	.	TRBD1	CASGPDTGQVGEQFF	TGTGCTAGTGGTCCCGATACAGGACAGGTTGGGGAGCAGTTCTTC
TRBV7-9	TRBJ2-5	.	TRBD2	CASSPRGGGETQYF	TGTGCCAGCAGCCCCCGCGGCGGGGGGGAGACCCAGTACTTC
TRBV28	TRBJ1-1	.	TRBD1	CASSPLGTGPTGDTEAFF	TGTGCCAGCAGCCCCCTCGGGACAGGGCCAACGGGTGACACTGAAGCTTTCTTT
TRBV5-6	TRBJ2-2	.	.	CASSLSGRTGELFF	TGTGCCAGCAGCTTATCGGGGAGAACCGGGGAGCTGTTTTTT
TRBV29-1	TRBJ2-2	.	TRBD2	CSALGTSGIYTGELFF	TGCAGCGCCTTGGGGACTAGCGGGATCTACACCGGGGAGCTGTTTTTT
TRBV30	TRBJ1-3	.	.	CAWSGGNTIYF	TGTGCCTGGAGCGGAGGAAACACCATATATTTT
TRBV14	TRBJ1-6	.	.	CASSQNAGSPLHF	TGTGCCAGCAGCCAAAACGCTGGGTCACCCCTCCACTTT
TRBV7-2	TRBJ1-1	.	.	CASSPLGRTEAFF	TGTGCCAGCAGCCCACTGGGTAGGACTGAAGCTTTCTTT
TRBV4-1	TRBJ2-7	.	.	CASSQWGQAVSEQYF	TGCGCCAGCAGCCAATGGGGCCAGGCCGTGAGCGAGCAGTACTTC
TRBV18	TRBJ1-1	.	.	CASSPLGGTEAFF	TGTGCCAGCTCACCCTTGGGTGGTACTGAAGCTTTCTTT
TRBV6-6	TRBJ1-3	.	.	CASSPQAHTIYF	TGTGCCAGCAGCCCACAGGCTCACACCATATATTTT
TRBV7-7	TRBJ2-5	.	TRBD2	CASSSSAGGTQETQYF	TGTGCTAGCAGCTCCAGCGCGGGGGGGACACAAGAGACCCAGTACTTC
TRBV7-9	TRBJ1-4	.	.	CASSTESEKLFF	TGTGCCAGCAGCACAGAAAGTGAAAAACTGTTTTTT
TRBV11-2	TRBJ2-5	.	TRBD1	CASSLGTGVTETQYF	TGTGCCAGCAGCCTCGGGACAGGGGTAACGGAGACCCAGTACTTC
TRBV7-6	TRBJ2-1	.	.	CASSLGGRGGYNEQFF	TGTGCCAGCAGCTTAGGGGGCAGGGGGGGCTACAATGAGCAGTTCTTC
TRBV23-1	TRBJ2-1	.	.	CASSQINSGPDENEQFF	TGCGCCAGCAGTCAGATAAACTCGGGGCCAGATGAGAATGAGCAGTTCTTC
TRBV7-2	TRBJ1-5	.	.	CASSLQWGTQPQHF	TGTGCCAGCAGCTTACAATGGGGGACTCAGCCCCAGCATTTT
TRBV7-2	TRBJ2-7	.	.	CASSLSPTYEQYF	TGTGCCAGCAGCTTAAGTCCGACTTACGAGCAGTACTTC
TRBV9	TRBJ2-5	.	TRBD2	CASSPGGRGAQYF	TGTGCCAGCAGCCCGGGGGGTAGAGGGGCCCAGTACTTC
TRBV15	TRBJ2-4	.	.	CATSRRDGGNIQYF	TGTGCCACCAGCAGACGGGATGGCGGGAACATTCAGTACTTC
TRBV25-1	TRBJ2-1	.	.	CATKTINEQFF	TGTGCCACCAAGACGATCAATGAGCAGTTCTTC
TRBV27	TRBJ2-7	.	TRBD1	CASSLGTGKYEQYF	TGTGCCAGCAGTTTGGGGACAGGGAAGTACGAGCAGTACTTC
TRBV27	TRBJ2-1	.	TRBD2	CASSSTSGRPHKENEQFF	TGTGCCAGCAGTTCCACTAGCGGGAGACCCCATAAGGAGAATGAGCAGTTCTTC
TRBV27	TRBJ2-2	.	.	CASSLEGLGTGELFF	TGTGCCAGCAGTTTAGAAGGACTGGGAACCGGGGAGCTGTTTTTT
TRBV28	TRBJ2-7	.	.	CASSLGSYEQYF	TGTGCCAGCAGTTTGGGGAGCTACGAGCAGTACTTC
TRBV4-1	TRBJ1-2	.	.	CASSQERGGIHGYTF	TGCGCCAGCAGCCAAGAGCGGGGAGGGATTCATGGCTACACCTTC
TRBV18	TRBJ2-5	.	.	CASSPLGGGRIQETQYF	TGTGCCAGCTCACCACTAGGAGGGGGACGAATTCAAGAGACCCAGTACTTC
TRBV5-1	TRBJ2-2	.	.	CASSFPGGDTGELFF	TGCGCCAGCAGCTTCCCTGGCGGAGACACCGGGGAGCTGTTTTTT
TRBV9	TRBJ2-2	.	.	CASSVSTRLVGELFF	TGTGCCAGCAGCGTATCGACGAGGTTGGTCGGGGAGCTGTTTTTT
TRBV6-5	TRBJ1-2	.	.	CASSFGRQTRYGYTF	TGTGCCAGCAGTTTCGGGCGACAGACCCGCTATGGCTACACCTTC
TRBV6-1	TRBJ1-2	.	TRBD1	CASSVQGGYTF	TGTGCCAGCAGTGTACAGGGGGGCTACACCTTC
TRBV30	TRBJ1-1	.	.	CAWSELMNTEAFF	TGTGCCTGGTCAGAACTCATGAACACTGAAGCTTTCTTT
TRBV7-3	TRBJ2-5	.	TRBD2	CASSRAPAGGTETQYF	TGTGCCAGCAGCCGGGCTCCGGCGGGAGGGACCGAGACCCAGTACTTC
TRBV14	TRBJ1-1	.	.	CASSPGGGNTEAFF	TGTGCCAGCAGCCCGGGAGGGGGGAACACTGAAGCTTTCTTT
TRBV28	TRBJ1-1	few	.	CASSSISNTEAFF	TGTGCCAGCAGTTCAATTTCGAACACTGAAGCTTTCTTT
TRBV7-9	TRBJ2-3	.	TRBD2	CASLRGGRADTQYF	TGTGCCAGCCTCCGGGGGGGGCGAGCAGATACGCAGTATTTT
TRBV28	TRBJ2-7	.	.	CASCPERSTYEQYF	TGTGCCAGCTGTCCGGAGCGGTCTACCTACGAGCAGTACTTC
TRBV9	TRBJ1-1	.	TRBD1	CASSPGQGMNTEAFF	TGTGCCAGCAGCCCGGGACAGGGGATGAACACTGAAGCTTTCTTT
TRBV4-3	TRBJ2-7	once	.	CASSQDRSTLYEQYF	TGCGCCAGCAGTCAAGATCGAAGTACCCTCTACGAGCAGTACTTC
TRBV7-6	TRBJ2-1	.	.	CASSFLTGDYYNEQFF	TGTGCCAGCAGCTTTCTGACAGGGGACTACTACAATGAGCAGTTCTTC
TRBV2	TRBJ1-2	.	.	CASRAGTAYGYTF	TGTGCCAGCAGGGCCGGGACGGCCTATGGCTACACCTTC